This passage covers 20 T cell receptor beta chains from one sample sequenced in a study of a mutant IDH1 vaccine in newly diagnosed glioma (dated by TCRdb to the early 2020s). For these receptors, no antigen is known. Sample time point, as interpreted from the label and publication: week 47, end of study. Every vaccine dose consisted of 300 ug of a 20-mer mutant IDH1 peptide in Montanide, administered subcutaneously together with topical imiquimod. Receptor libraries were prepared by the immunoSEQ multiplex PCR assay. TCRdb provides this immuneACCESS table in a form limited to in-frame rearrangements. Some clones are lacking; in checked studies, under half of them reflect an unresolved V gene, and why the rest are absent is not known. In all, the sample holds roughly 32,000 clones, and approximately 90% of those were seen once. The ten largest clones take up about 2.2% of the sample. This specimen consisted of PBMCs, obtained from a glioma patient whose treatment included an IDH1 peptide vaccine. These receptors came from a man aged 35 to 55 with glioma.

The chain combines TRBV6-4 with TRBJ2-3; 7 positions agree with TRBD2. Losses at the gene ends were 3 bases for V and 5 bases for J; bases not matched to a gene: 11. The length of the CDR3 is 16 residues. Germline V gene lookup returns CDR1 MRHNA and CDR2 SNTAGT. This CDR3 is CASSDRGLTGRDTQYF. As DNA, the CDR3 is TGTGCCAGCAGTGATAGGGGACTAACTGGGAGAGATACGCAGTATTTT.

The rearrangement uses TRBV12-5 and TRBJ1-2; 12 bases are shared with TRBD1. Losses at the gene ends were 0 bases for V and 4 bases for J; bases not matched to a gene: 9. Germline V gene data show CDR1 as LGHNT and CDR2 as FRNRAP. CDR3 length equals 18 residues. CDR3 loop: CASGLVGSGTGGTYGYTF. Here the CDR3 DNA reads TGTGCTAGTGGTTTGGTAGGATCGGGGACAGGGGGCACCTATGGCTACACCTTC.

V is TRBV28 and J is TRBJ1-5; maybe TRBD1 (6 bases). The CDR3 sequence is 14 residues long. Germline CDR1 reads MDHEN; CDR2 reads SYDVKM. Trimming removed 5 bases at V and 8 bases at J, with 16 bases between. CDR3 sequence: CASSGGRVKKPQHF. DNA for the CDR3: TGTGCCAGCAGTGGGGGCAGGGTGAAGAAGCCCCAGCATTTT.

The sample holds one count of this clone. V is TRBV19 and J is TRBJ2-7; D is perhaps TRBD1 (6 bases). CDR1 is LNHDA, CDR2 SQIVND, per germline (reference sequence). The CDR3 extends over 16 amino acids. V was cut by 8 bases and J by 1 base, with 21 bases left in between. CDR3 residues: CASPHSGVIPSYEQYV. The CDR3 DNA reads TGTGCCAGTCCTCACTCAGGGGTGATACCTTCCTACGAGCAGTACGTC.

This sequence joins TRBV7-9 and TRBJ2-7, with no clear D. Germline V gives CDR1 SEHNR, CDR2 FQNEAQ (reference sequence). This CDR3 is 17 amino acids long. V was clipped by 2 bases and J by 5 bases, with 22 bases between them. CDR3 in DNA: TGTGCCAGCAGCTTACTCATTGGTGGGGTAACTCGGGACGAGCAGTACTTC. Translating gives CASSLLIGGVTRDEQYF.

The chain uses TRBV20-1 and TRBJ1-1; D gene unclear. This CDR3 comprises 10 residues. V lost 5 bases and J 10 bases, leaving 11 bases between the germline ends. CDR1 and CDR2 (germline): DFQATT, SNEGSKA (reference sequence). CDR3 sequence (DNA): TGCAGTGCTTTAACGGCCGGAGCTTTCTTT. Amino acid sequence: CSALTAGAFF.

This sequence joins TRBV27 and TRBJ1-1; no firm D call. The CDR3 runs 13 residues. Looked up from germline, CDR1 is MNHEY and CDR2 is SMNVEV (reference sequence). The V gene lost 6 bases and the J gene lost 0 bases, with 8 bases spanning the gap. The CDR3 coding sequence is TGTGCCAGCAGCCCCCGCCTGAACACTGAAGCTTTCTTT. Its protein is CASSPRLNTEAFF.

The J gene is TRBJ2-2, the V gene TRBV28; 11 positions match TRBD2. With V trimmed by 6 bases and J by 6 bases, 12 bases remained unmatched. From germline, CDR1 is MDHEN and CDR2 SYDVKM. The CDR3 consists of 17 residues. The CDR3 region has the DNA TGTGCCAGCAGCCTCCACGGACTAGCGGGCGGGGCCGGGGAGCTGTTTTTT. It translates to CASSLHGLAGGAGELFF.

The table lists this clone with a count of one. The chain couples TRBV29-1 to TRBJ1-1, with a weak D call TRBD1 (6 bases). The CDR3 consists of 13 residues. Trimming removed 3 bases at V and 3 bases at J, with 11 bases between. Germline V gives CDR1 SQVTM, CDR2 ANQGSEA. The CDR3 DNA reads as TGCAGCGTTGACGAGGACAGTTACACTGAAGCTTTCTTT. Translated: CSVDEDSYTEAFF.

The genes are TRBV5-5 and TRBJ2-5, with D perhaps being TRBD1 or TRBD2 (5 bases each). CDR1 and CDR2 from the germline V gene are SGHKS and YYEKEE (reference sequence). The CDR3 loop spans 15 amino acids. V shed 4 bases and J shed 5 bases, with 18 bases lying between them. CDR3 coding DNA: TGTGCCAGCAGCCGGGACCGGGCCCTCCGGGAGACCCAGTACTTC. It yields the protein CASSRDRALRETQYF.

This chain joins TRBV5-8 and TRBJ2-3; D is unclear. V was pared by 4 bases and J by 2 bases, with 5 bases between. There are 12 residues in the CDR3. Germline-derived CDR1 and CDR2 are SGHTS and YDEGEE. CDR3 sequence reads: CASSPHTDTQYF. DNA of the CDR3: TGTGCCAGCAGCCCTCACACAGATACGCAGTATTTT.

CDR3 nucleotide sequence: TGCAGCACCCAAGACCGGAATCAGCCCCAGCATTTT. Protein: CSTQDRNQPQHF. The genes are TRBV29-1 and TRBJ1-5; D call uncertain. V was shortened by 8 bases and J by 4 bases, with 12 bases between the two germline ends. CDR1 SQVTM and CDR2 ANQGSEA come from the germline V gene. CDR3 length equals 12 residues.

The chain recombines TRBV29-1 with TRBJ2-5, with 9 bases matching TRBD1. V trimming: 5 bases; J trimming: 4 bases; junction bases outside the gene matches: 11. Germline values: CDR1 SQVTM, CDR2 ANQGSEA. This CDR3 has 15 residues. CDR3 in amino acids: CSVRPGQGKAETQYF. CDR3 DNA: TGCAGCGTTCGCCCCGGACAGGGGAAGGCAGAGACCCAGTACTTC.

The rearrangement links TRBV19 to TRBJ2-1; tentatively, D is TRBD2 (5 bases). Trimming shortened V by 6 bases and J by 0 bases, and 9 bases separated the two germline ends. The CDR3 consists of 14 residues. Per the germline V gene, CDR1 is LNHDA and CDR2 is SQIVND (reference sequence). CDR3 sequence: CASSVTSSYNEQFF. CDR3 DNA sequence: TGTGCCAGTAGCGTTACTAGCTCCTACAATGAGCAGTTCTTC. Combining the CDR3 with reference TRBV19 and TRBJ2-1 gives the whole variable domain DGGITQSPKYLFRKEGQNVTLSCEQNLNHDAMYWYRQDPGQGLRLIYYSQIVNDFQKGDIAEGYSVSREKKESFPLTVTSAQKNPTAFYLCASSVTSSYNEQFFGPGTRLTVL.

The V gene is TRBV9, the J gene TRBJ2-2; D is ambiguous. CDR1 is SGDLS, CDR2 YYNGEE, per germline. CDR3 length: 12 amino acids. Trimming cost V 0 bases and J 7 bases, with 4 bases left between them. This CDR3 reads CASSVGIGELFF. CDR3 nucleotide sequence: TGTGCCAGCAGCGTAGGAATCGGGGAGCTGTTTTTT.

This sequence joins TRBV6-5 and TRBJ1-5, with D possibly matching TRBD1 (6 bases). The CDR3 runs to 13 residues. Trimming removed 4 bases from V and 7 bases from J, with 11 bases in between. In germline, CDR1 is MNHEY, CDR2 SVGAGI. The CDR3 spells CASSFRGQQPQHF. The CDR3 coding sequence is TGTGCCAGCAGTTTCCGGGGACAACAGCCCCAGCATTTT.

This sequence joins TRBV27 and TRBJ1-2; 7 positions agree with TRBD1. Germline lookup yields CDR1 MNHEY and CDR2 SMNVEV (reference sequence). V lost 0 bases to trimming and J lost 0 bases; unmatched junction nucleotides: 13. The CDR3 is 19 amino acids. The DNA of the CDR3 is TGTGCCAGCAGTTTATCCCTCGACAGGGCGCCTAAAGCTAACTATGGCTACACCTTC. Translated: CASSLSLDRAPKANYGYTF.

The V and J genes are TRBV5-1 and TRBJ1-1; D remains ambiguous. The CDR3 is 14 amino acids. Germline values: CDR1 SGHRS, CDR2 YFSETQ. The germline V and J ends were trimmed by 0 bases and 1 base, with 7 bases remaining between them. Here the CDR3 DNA reads TGCGCCAGCAGCTTGGCCGGGAAGAACACTGAAGCTTTCTTT. Translating gives CASSLAGKNTEAFF.

The chain links TRBV7-8 to TRBJ2-7, with 7 bases matching TRBD1. CDR3 length: 14 residues. Trimming cost V 3 bases and J 4 bases; bases outside gene matches: 6. Germline V lookup: CDR1 SGHVS, CDR2 FQNEAQ. The CDR3 DNA reads as TGTGCCAGCAGCTTCGGGACAGAACATTACGAGCAGTACTTC. This codes for CASSFGTEHYEQYF.

The table lists this clone with a count of one. The gene calls are TRBV27 and TRBJ2-5, with TRBD2 matching over 7 bases. The CDR3 is made up of 15 amino acids. Germline V gene lookup returns CDR1 MNHEY and CDR2 SMNVEV (reference sequence). Trimming removed 5 bases from V and 8 bases from J; junction bases left unmatched: 14. CDR3 loop: CASSPGTTHPGTQYF. The CDR3 bases are TGTGCCAGCAGTCCCGGGACTACCCACCCAGGAACCCAGTACTTC.